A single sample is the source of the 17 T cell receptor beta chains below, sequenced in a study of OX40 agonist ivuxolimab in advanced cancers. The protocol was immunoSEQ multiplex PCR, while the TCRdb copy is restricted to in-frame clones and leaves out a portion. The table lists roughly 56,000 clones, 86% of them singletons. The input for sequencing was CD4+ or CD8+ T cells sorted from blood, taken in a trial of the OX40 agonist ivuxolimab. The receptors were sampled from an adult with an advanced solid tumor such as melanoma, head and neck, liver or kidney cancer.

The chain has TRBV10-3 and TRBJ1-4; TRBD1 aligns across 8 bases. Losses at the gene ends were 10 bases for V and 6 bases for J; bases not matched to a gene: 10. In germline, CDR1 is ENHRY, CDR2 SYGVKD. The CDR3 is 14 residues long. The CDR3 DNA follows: TGTGCCACCGGACAGGGAAGGTCGGATGAAAAACTGTTTTTT. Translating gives CATGQGRSDEKLFF.

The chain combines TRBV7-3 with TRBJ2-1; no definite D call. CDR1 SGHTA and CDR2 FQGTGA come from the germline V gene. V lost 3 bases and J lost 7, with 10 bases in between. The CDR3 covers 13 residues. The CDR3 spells CASSFGLGNEQFF. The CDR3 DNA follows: TGTGCCAGCAGCTTCGGTTTAGGGAATGAGCAGTTCTTC.

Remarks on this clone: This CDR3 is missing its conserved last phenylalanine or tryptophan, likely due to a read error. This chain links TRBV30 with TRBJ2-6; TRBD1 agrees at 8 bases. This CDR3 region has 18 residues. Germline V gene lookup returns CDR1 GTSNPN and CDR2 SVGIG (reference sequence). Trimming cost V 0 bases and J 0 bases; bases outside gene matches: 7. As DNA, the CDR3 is TGTGCCTGGAGTGTACCGAGGACAGGGAGCTCTGGGGCCAACGTCCTGACTTCC. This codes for CAWSVPRTGSSGANVLTS.

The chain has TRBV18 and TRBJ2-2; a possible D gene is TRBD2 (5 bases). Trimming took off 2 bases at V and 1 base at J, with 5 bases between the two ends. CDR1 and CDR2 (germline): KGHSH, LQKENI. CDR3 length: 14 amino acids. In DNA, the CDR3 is TGTGCCAGCTCACCAGCGGGGAACACCGGGGAGCTGTTTTTT. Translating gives CASSPAGNTGELFF.

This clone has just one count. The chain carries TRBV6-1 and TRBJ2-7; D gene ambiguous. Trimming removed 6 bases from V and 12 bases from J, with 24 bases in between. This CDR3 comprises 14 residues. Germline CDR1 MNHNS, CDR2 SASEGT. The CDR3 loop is CASSAQVTGPVWYF. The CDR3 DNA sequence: TGTGCCAGCAGCGCTCAGGTGACGGGCCCCGTGTGGTACTTC.

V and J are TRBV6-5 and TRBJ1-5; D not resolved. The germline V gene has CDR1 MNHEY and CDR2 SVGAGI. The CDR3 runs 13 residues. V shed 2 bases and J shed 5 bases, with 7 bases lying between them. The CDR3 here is CASSYVAYQPQHF. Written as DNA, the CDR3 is TGTGCCAGCAGTTACGTCGCTTATCAGCCCCAGCATTTT.

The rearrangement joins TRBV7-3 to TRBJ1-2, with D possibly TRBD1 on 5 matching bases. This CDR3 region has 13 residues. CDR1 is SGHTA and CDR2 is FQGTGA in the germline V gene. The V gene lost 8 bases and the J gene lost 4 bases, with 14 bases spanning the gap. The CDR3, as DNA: TGTGCCAGCGGGGCTAGAGGAGGCTATGGCTACACCTTC. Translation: CASGARGGYGYTF. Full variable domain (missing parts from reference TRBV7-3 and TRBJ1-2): GAGVSQTPSNKVTEKGKYVELRCDPISGHTALYWYRQSLGQGPEFLIYFQGTGAADDSGLPNDRFFAVRPEGSVSTLKIQRTERGDSAVYLCASGARGGYGYTFGSGTRLTVV.

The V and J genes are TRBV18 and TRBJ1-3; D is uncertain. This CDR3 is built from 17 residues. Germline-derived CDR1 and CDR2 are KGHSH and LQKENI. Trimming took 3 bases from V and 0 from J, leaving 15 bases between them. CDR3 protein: CASSPGLIAPSGNTIYF. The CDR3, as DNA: TGTGCCAGCTCACCTGGGCTAATCGCACCCTCTGGAAACACCATATATTTT.

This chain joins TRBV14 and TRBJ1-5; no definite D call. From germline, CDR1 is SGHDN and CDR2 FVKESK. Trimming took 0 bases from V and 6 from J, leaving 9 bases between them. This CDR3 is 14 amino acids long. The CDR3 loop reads CASSQEGKGQPQHF. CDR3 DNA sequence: TGTGCCAGCAGCCAAGAGGGGAAAGGTCAGCCCCAGCATTTT.

CDR3 residues: CAIKAASGIMNEQFF. CDR3 in DNA: TGTGCCATCAAGGCGGCTAGCGGGATCATGAATGAGCAGTTCTTC. The chain carries TRBV10-3 and TRBJ2-1, with 9 bases that match TRBD2. Germline V gives CDR1 ENHRY, CDR2 SYGVKD. This CDR3 comprises 15 residues. The junction had 11 bases not matched to a gene; V was cut back by 7 bases and J by 7 bases.

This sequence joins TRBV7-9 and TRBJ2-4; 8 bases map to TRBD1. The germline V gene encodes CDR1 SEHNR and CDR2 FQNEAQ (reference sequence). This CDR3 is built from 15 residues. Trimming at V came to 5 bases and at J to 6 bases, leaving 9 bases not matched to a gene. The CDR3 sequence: CASSQDRGLGNIQYF. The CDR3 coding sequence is TGTGCCAGCAGCCAAGACAGGGGACTCGGAAACATTCAGTACTTC.

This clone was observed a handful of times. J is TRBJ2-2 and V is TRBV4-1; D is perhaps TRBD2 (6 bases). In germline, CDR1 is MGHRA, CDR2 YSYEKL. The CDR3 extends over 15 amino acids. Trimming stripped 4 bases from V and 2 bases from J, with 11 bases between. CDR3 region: CASSPGDFNTGELFF. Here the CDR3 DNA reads TGCGCCAGCAGCCCCGGGGACTTCAACACCGGGGAGCTGTTTTTT.

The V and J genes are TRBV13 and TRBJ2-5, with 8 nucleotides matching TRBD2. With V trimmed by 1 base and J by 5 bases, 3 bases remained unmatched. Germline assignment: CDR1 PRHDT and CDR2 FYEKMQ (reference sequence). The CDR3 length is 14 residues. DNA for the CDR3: TGTGCCAGCAGCTTAGCGGGAGGGCCGGAGACCCAGTACTTC. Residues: CASSLAGGPETQYF. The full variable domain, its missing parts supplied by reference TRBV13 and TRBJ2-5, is AAGVIQSPRHLIKEKRETATLKCYPIPRHDTVYWYQQGPGQDPQFLISFYEKMQSDKGSIPDRFSAQQFSDYHSELNMSSLELGDSALYFCASSLAGGPETQYFGPGTRLLVL.

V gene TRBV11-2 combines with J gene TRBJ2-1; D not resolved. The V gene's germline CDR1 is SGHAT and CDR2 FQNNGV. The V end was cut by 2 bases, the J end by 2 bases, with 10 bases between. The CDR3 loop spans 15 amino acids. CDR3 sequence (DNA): TGTGCCAGCAGCTTACTCCTGGGTCCCTACAATGAGCAGTTCTTC. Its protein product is CASSLLLGPYNEQFF. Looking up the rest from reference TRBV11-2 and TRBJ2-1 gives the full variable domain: EAGVAQSPRYKIIEKRQSVAFWCNPISGHATLYWYQQILGQGPKLLIQFQNNGVVDDSQLPKDRFSAERLKGVDSTLKIQPAKLEDSAVYLCASSLLLGPYNEQFFGPGTRLTVL.

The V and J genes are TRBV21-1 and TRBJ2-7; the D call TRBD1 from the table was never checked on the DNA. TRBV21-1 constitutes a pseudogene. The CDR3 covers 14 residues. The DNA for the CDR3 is TGTGCCAGCAGCAAAGGTGCAGTCCCCTACGAGCAGTACTTC. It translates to CASSKGAVPYEQYF.

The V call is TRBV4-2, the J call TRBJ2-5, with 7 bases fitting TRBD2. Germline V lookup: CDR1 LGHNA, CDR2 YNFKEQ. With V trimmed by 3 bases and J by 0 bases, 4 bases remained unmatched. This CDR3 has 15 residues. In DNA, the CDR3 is TGTGCCAGCAGCCAGTCGCGGGAGTACCAAGAGACCCAGTACTTC. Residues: CASSQSREYQETQYF.

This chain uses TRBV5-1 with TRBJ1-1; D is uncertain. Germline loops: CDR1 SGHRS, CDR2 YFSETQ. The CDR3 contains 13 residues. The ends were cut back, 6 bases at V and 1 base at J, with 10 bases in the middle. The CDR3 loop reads CASTVMGNTEAFF. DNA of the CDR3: TGCGCCAGCACGGTTATGGGGAACACTGAAGCTTTCTTT.